This T cell receptor (beta chain) is from a study of CD8+ T cells in alopecia areata. Study findings and constraints: For lesional scalp, especially alopecia totalis/universalis, clonality was higher than in normal scalp.

Individuals with alopecia areata gave both lesional scalp punch biopsies and peripheral blood for collection. There are 15 residues in the CDR3. Trimming cost V 7 bases and J 0 bases, with 12 bases left between them. Germline V lookup: CDR1 MNHEY, CDR2 SMNVEV (reference sequence). Reverse transcription of extracted RNA yielded cDNA, which provided the sequencing template. Profiling relied on immunoSEQ multiplex PCR, and the TCRdb table lists in-frame clones only, not all of them. This sample has 69,000 or so clones, with roughly 60% found just once. In the case of this clone: Its antigen is not identified.

The sequencing used CD8+ T cells sorted from blood, collected at week 0. The TCR comes from a human donor with alopecia areata. The chain uses TRBV27 and TRBJ2-2, with D hard to call. CDR3 bases: TGTGCCAGCAATCTGGCACACTCGAACACCGGGGAGCTGTTTTTT. It encodes CASNLAHSNTGELFF.